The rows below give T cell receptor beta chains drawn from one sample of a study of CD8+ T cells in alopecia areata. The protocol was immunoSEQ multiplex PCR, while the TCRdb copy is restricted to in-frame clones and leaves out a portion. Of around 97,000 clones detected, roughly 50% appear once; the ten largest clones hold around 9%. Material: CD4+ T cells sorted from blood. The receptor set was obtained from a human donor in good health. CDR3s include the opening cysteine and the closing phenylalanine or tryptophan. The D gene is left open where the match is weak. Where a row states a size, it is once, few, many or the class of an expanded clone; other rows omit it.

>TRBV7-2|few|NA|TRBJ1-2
TGTGCCAGCAGCGGGAGCGGCGCCCACTATGGCTACACCTTC
CASSGSGAHYGYTF
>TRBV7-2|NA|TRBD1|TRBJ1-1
TGTGCCAGCAGCCCAACGCCGGGACAGGGCACTGAAGCTTTCTTT
CASSPTPGQGTEAFF
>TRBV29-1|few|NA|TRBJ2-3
TGCAGCGTTGAACCCCGAGGAGGGCGGACCTCCGGCACAGATACGCAGTATTTT
CSVEPRGGRTSGTDTQYF
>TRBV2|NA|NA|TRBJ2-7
TGTGCCAGCAGTGGTTGGACTTCGCGGAACTACGAGCAGTACTTC
CASSGWTSRNYEQYF
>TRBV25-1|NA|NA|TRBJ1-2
TGTGCCAGCAGTCCCCTGGGAGGACTCCTCTATGGCTACACCTTC
CASSPLGGLLYGYTF
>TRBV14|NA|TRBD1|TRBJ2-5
TGTGCCAGCAGCCAAAACAGGGGGCAAGAGACCCAGTACTTC
CASSQNRGQETQYF
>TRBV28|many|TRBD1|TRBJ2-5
TGTGCCAGCAGCCCGGGACAGTCACAAGAGACCCAGTACTTC
CASSPGQSQETQYF
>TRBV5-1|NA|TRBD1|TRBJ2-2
TGCGCCAGCAGCCCGAGGACAGGACTCACCGGGGAGCTGTTTTTT
CASSPRTGLTGELFF
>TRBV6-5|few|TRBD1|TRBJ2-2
TGTGCCAGCAGTACAGGGGCCGGCGCCCCCGGGGAGCTGTTTTTT
CASSTGAGAPGELFF
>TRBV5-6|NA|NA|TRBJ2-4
TGTGCCAGCAGTCGGAGAAGGGACCGCCAAGCCAAAAACATTCAGTACTTC
CASSRRRDRQAKNIQYF
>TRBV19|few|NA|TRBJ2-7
TGTGCCAGTAGTACCAGGAATTACGAGCAGTACTTC
CASSTRNYEQYF
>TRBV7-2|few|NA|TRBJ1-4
TGTGCCAGCAGGAGAATGGGTTCGTTAGATGAAAAACTGTTTTTT
CASRRMGSLDEKLFF
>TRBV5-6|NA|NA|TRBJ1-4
TGTGCCAGCAGCTTGGAATGGGGGGAACTGTTTTTT
CASSLEWGELFF
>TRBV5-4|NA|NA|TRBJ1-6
TGTGCCAGCAGCTTGGAGTATAATTCACCCCTCCACTTT
CASSLEYNSPLHF
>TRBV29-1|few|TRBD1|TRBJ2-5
TGCAGCGTATCGACAGGGCCCCAGACCCAGTACTTC
CSVSTGPQTQYF
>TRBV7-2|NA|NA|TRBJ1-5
TGTGCCAGCAGCCTAACACCCAACCTATATGGCAATCAGCCCCAGCATTTT
CASSLTPNLYGNQPQHF
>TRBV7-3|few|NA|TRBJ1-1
TGTGCCAGCAGCTCTACGATACAGGGAGGTGGCACTGAAGCTTTCTTT
CASSSTIQGGGTEAFF
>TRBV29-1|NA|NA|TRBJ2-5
TGCAGCGTTGTTAAGGACAGATGGCAAGAGACCCAGTACTTC
CSVVKDRWQETQYF
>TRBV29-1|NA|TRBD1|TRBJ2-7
TGCAGCGTCGCCGTACAGGGGGCGGACGAGCAGTACTTC
CSVAVQGADEQYF
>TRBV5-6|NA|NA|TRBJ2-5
TGTGCCAGCAGCTCCCTACAGGGTCTGGGGGAGACCCAGTACTTC
CASSSLQGLGETQYF
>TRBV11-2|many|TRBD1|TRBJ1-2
TGTGCCAGCAGCGCTCGGACAGGGAGGGGTGGCTACACCTTC
CASSARTGRGGYTF
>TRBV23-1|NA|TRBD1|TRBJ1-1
TGCGCCAGCAGTCAATCGGGACAGGGTCGAGGGTTGGGCACTGAAGCTTTCTTT
CASSQSGQGRGLGTEAFF
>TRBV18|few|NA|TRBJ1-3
TGTGCCAGCTCAACCACAGCGGGGTCTGGAAACACCATATATTTT
CASSTTAGSGNTIYF
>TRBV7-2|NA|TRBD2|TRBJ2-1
TGTGCCAGCAGCCTGACTAGCGGGGGATATTACAATGAGCAGTTCTTC
CASSLTSGGYYNEQFF